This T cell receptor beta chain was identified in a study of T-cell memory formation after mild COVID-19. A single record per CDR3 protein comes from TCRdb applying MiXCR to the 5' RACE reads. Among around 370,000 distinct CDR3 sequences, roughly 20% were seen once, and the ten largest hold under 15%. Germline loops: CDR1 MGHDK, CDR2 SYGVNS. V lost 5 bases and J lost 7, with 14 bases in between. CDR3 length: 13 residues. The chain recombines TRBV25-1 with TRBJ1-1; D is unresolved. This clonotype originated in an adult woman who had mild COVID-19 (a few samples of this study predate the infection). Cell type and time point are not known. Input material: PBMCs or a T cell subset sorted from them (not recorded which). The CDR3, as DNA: TGTGCCAGCAGTCGACGAGGAAGATTTGAAGCTTTCTTT. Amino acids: CASSRRGRFEAFF.